This T cell receptor beta chain was sequenced during a study of blood T cell repertoires in COVID-19 (TCRdb year 2020). Notes on the research overall: Samples covering the acute and convalescent phases of COVID-19 were provided by collaborators in the United States, Italy and Spain. The material from the prospective study consisted of cDNA or gDNA derived from T cells, B-cell-depleted T cells, or PBMCs. The dataset comprised deeply sampled blood TCRbeta repertoires from subjects exposed to, actively infected with, or recovered from COVID-19. The repertoires were released in a freely available public database meant as a resource for research on the immune response to SARS-CoV-2. Samples were obtained from the ongoing ImmuneRACE study (first 160 participants) and from some 1,200 subjects provided by 6 global collaborators. Sample metadata almost always included a de-identified subject ID, COVID-19 status, age in years and sex. Where available, HLA class I and class II types were taken from metadata supplied by the sample provider and were not determined by assay-based typing. General study outcomes and caveats: How much clinical and demographic metadata was included differed by source and by participant, and the metadata was provided uncurated.

The CDR3, cysteine through phenylalanine, is 14 amino acids long. Solely the CDR3 DNA is kept, with 42 bases framed from the first base. Clipping removes 8 bases from V and 0 bases from J, with 4 as the unmatched junction base count. Based on the germline V gene (reference sequence), the CDR1 and CDR2 sequences are MNHEY and SMNVEV. Another Seattle source contributed samples from volunteer blood donors who had recovered from COVID-19. Whole blood was collected in K2EDTA tubes by collaborating institutions according to the institutions' own protocols. For TCRbeta analysis, collaborators shipped samples in one of three forms: frozen whole blood, isolated PBMCs, or DNA extracted from either of those sample types. On this clone: Which antigen it targets is not known. The input lacks base qualities; no much larger clone sits a single base away.

The immunoSEQ Assay, a bias-controlled multiplex PCR, was used to amplify TCRbeta CDR3 regions from genomic DNA. The published analysis was carried out like this. The number of nucleated cells in each sample was estimated by amplification of reference gene primers within the assay. To quantify the absolute abundance of each unique TCRbeta CDR3 rearrangement, sequence reads were collapsed and filtered. For each sample, productive Simpson clonality was calculated by taking the square root of Simpson's diversity index across productive rearrangements. TCRdb's version of the immuneACCESS table is confined to in-frame rearrangements and falls short of the full clone set. An unresolved V gene accounts for under half of the shortfall where checked; the remainder is of unknown origin. For V, J and clone size, that table is used; D and trimming come from the DNA. A total of 200,000 to 250,000 clones appear in this sample, 70% to 90% of them only once. Jointly, the top ten make up 9.5% to 15% of the sample.

Sequencing was done on a sample of peripheral blood. Rearrangement joined TRBV27 to TRBJ2-1; 7 central nucleotides agree with TRBD1. This clonotype was sampled from a woman aged 18-29 years who had recovered from COVID-19. The DNA reads as follows: TGTGCCAGCGGATGGACAGGCTCCTACAATGAGCAGTTCTTC. Its protein is CASGWTGSYNEQFF.